The present entry profiles one T cell receptor beta chain with its context. This clone showed up just a few times. This clone's antigen is unknown. No qualities accompany the bases; no much larger clone lies one base away. The sample holds other DNA sequences that translate to the same CDR3. The data were taken from a study of CD4+ T cells in melanoma (dated by TCRdb to 2022 to 2024). Describing the broader study: The study examined neoantigen-specific CD4+ T cells in human melanoma. The study at large found these results: The report described a correlation between neoantigen-specific CD4+ T cells and the function of CD8+ T cells, macrophages and B cells. Neoantigen-specific CD4+ T cells in melanoma were reported to have a range of differentiation states.

Patients with melanoma were used as donors. Preparation of the library involved the immunoSEQ multiplex PCR assay. In its TCRdb copy, this immuneACCESS table keeps in-frame sequences only and misses some clones. Where compared with another copy, unresolved V genes explain less than half of these, and the others have no known cause. For this sample there are some 120,000 clones; around 92% appear just once. Jointly, the top ten make up around 3% of the sample. The origin of this receptor is a human donor with melanoma. Input material: peripheral blood.

The sequence in DNA is TGTGCCAGCAGCCCCAGACAGGGTGACTATGGCTACACCTTC. It codes for CASSPRQGDYGYTF. Recombination joined TRBV7-8 with TRBJ1-2; the junction holds 7 bases that match TRBD1. Trimming takes 5 bases off V and 3 bases off J; junction bases not matched to a gene: 6. The CDR3 goes from the cysteine to the phenylalanine over 14 residues. The sequence is cut down to CDR3 DNA, 42 bases in frame from base 1. The germline V gene specifies SGHVS as CDR1 and FQNEAQ as CDR2.